These 16 T cell receptor beta chains were sequenced from one sample in a study of T cells in Graves' hyperthyroidism and ophthalmopathy (dated by TCRdb to between 2018 and 2021). Library generation was performed with multiplex PCR. Sequencing was performed on an Illumina HiSeq 2000. The TCR beta CDR3 regions were amplified from RNA transcripts. For the first round of RT-PCR on the TCR CDR3, the HTBI primer set was used together with the Qiagen OneStep RT-PCR kit. TCRdb cleaned the public reads at Q25 with fastp, built clones with MiXCR and kept in-frame beta chains. Rows merge per CDR3 protein into single entries with the most common DNA and genes. This sample holds 400,000 to 500,000 distinct CDR3 sequences; 13% to 15% were observed only once. The leading ten clones occupy less than 20% of the sample. The specimen sequenced was blood. Receptors were obtained from a woman under 30 with Graves' hyperthyroidism.

The sample holds a few counts of this clonotype. The V gene is TRBV29-1, the J gene TRBJ2-7; D may be TRBD1 (6 bases). V lost 8 bases, J lost 1 base, and 24 bases lay in between. Germline V gives CDR1 SQVTM, CDR2 ANQGSEA. The CDR3 is made up of 16 amino acids. The CDR3 DNA reads TGCAGCCCGTCCGGATCGGCACGGGACAAATCCTACGAGCAGTACTTC. This encodes CSPSGSARDKSYEQYF.

This clonotype was seen more than once but under ten times. The J gene is TRBJ2-3, the V gene TRBV6-1; 9 bases align to TRBD2. V gave up 5 bases and J gave up 2 bases; unmatched junction bases: 8. Germline V gives CDR1 MNHNS, CDR2 SASEGT. This CDR3 region has 16 residues. This CDR3 is CASSRTSVLYTDTQYF. Written as DNA, the CDR3 is TGTGCCAGCAGTAGGACTAGCGTCTTATACACAGATACGCAGTATTTT.

This chain uses TRBV6-1 with TRBJ2-7; no clear D gene. The germline V gene has CDR1 MNHNS and CDR2 SASEGT. V lost 7 bases and J 3 bases, leaving 16 bases between the germline ends. The CDR3 runs to 14 residues. In DNA, the CDR3 is TGTGCCAGCAAGGGCGGTTTAAGTATCTACGAGCAGTACTTC. Translation gives CASKGGLSIYEQYF.

This clonotype has a count of ten or more. The rearrangement uses TRBV14 and TRBJ2-7; D possibly corresponds to TRBD2 (5 bases). Germline values: CDR1 SGHDN, CDR2 FVKESK. This CDR3 has 16 amino acids. Trimming left V 0 bases short and J 6 bases short, with 18 bases between. The CDR3: CASSQERLARRAEQYF. CDR3 coding DNA: TGTGCCAGCAGCCAAGAAAGGCTAGCCAGAAGAGCCGAGCAGTACTTC. The whole variable domain, remainder taken from reference TRBV14 and TRBJ2-7, is EAGVTQFPSHSVIEKGQTVTLRCDPISGHDNLYWYRRVMGKEIKFLLHFVKESKQDESGMPNNRFLAERTGGTYSTLKVQPAELEDSGVYFCASSQERLARRAEQYFGPGTRLTVT.

V gene TRBV24-1 combines with J gene TRBJ2-3; D not resolved. V was shortened by 2 bases and J by 4 bases, with 9 bases between the two germline ends. The CDR3 loop spans 14 amino acids. CDR1 and CDR2 from the germline V gene are KGHDR and SFDVKD. The CDR3 DNA follows: TGTGCCACCAGTGATTACCAACCCGCAGATACGCAGTATTTT. Translation gives CATSDYQPADTQYF.

This clonotype has only one observation. CDR3 nucleotides: TGTGCCTGGACCTCACAAGGGTTGGGGAATCAGCCCCAGCATTTT. Its translation is CAWTSQGLGNQPQHF. The chain links TRBV30 to TRBJ1-5; D call uncertain. Germline V lookup: CDR1 GTSNPN, CDR2 SVGIG (reference sequence). CDR3 size: 15 residues. Trimming pared 4 bases from V and 4 bases from J, leaving 17 bases between.

In its sample, this clonotype was seen many times. The chain is built from TRBV29-1 and TRBJ2-7; no reliable D call. The V gene's germline CDR1 is SQVTM and CDR2 ANQGSEA. V lost 4 bases, J lost 6 bases, and 16 bases lay in between. CDR3 length: 13 residues. The CDR3 region has the DNA TGCAGCGTTGTCCCAATGATTCAAGGCGAGCAGTACTTC. It is translated as CSVVPMIQGEQYF.

Concerning this clonotype: A much bigger clone sits one base away, suggesting this may be a read error. The gene calls are TRBV5-1 and TRBJ1-1, with D tentatively TRBD1 (6 bases). There are 15 residues in the CDR3. The germline V gene encodes CDR1 SGHRS and CDR2 YFSETQ. The germline V and J ends were trimmed by 0 bases and 4 bases, with 13 bases remaining between them. CDR3 bases: TGCGCCAGCAGCTTGGGTTCCAGGGGAATCACTGAAGCTTTCTTT. Its translation is CASSLGSRGITEAFF.

This clonotype was seen many times. The chain carries TRBV3-1 and TRBJ1-2, with 12 bases identical to TRBD1. CDR3 length: 16 amino acids. V shed 5 bases, J shed 6 bases, and the junction held 10 bases outside the gene matches. Germline values: CDR1 LGHDT, CDR2 YNNKEL (reference sequence). The CDR3 bases are TGTGCCAGCAGCGAAGGATGGGGACAGGGGGCACATGGCTACACCTTC. Residues: CASSEGWGQGAHGYTF.

Only a few counts were recorded for this clonotype. The junction does not match germline at one end; this may be a read error. This chain connects TRBV27 to TRBJ1-1; D gene ambiguous. Germline V gene sequence: CDR1 MNHEY, CDR2 SMNVEV (reference sequence). The CDR3 covers 13 residues. As DNA, the CDR3 is TGTGCCAGCAGTTTATCAGGAGTCACTAAAGCTTTCTTT. It encodes CASSLSGVTKAFF.

CDR3 region: CASSQRRTYYNEQFF. CDR3 bases: TGTGCCAGCAGCCAAAGGCGTACGTACTACAATGAGCAGTTCTTC. The chain links TRBV14 to TRBJ2-1; D is ambiguous. The CDR3 spans 15 residues. Germline loops: CDR1 SGHDN, CDR2 FVKESK. Trimming pared 2 bases from V and 3 bases from J, leaving 11 bases between.

The V and J genes are TRBV20-1 and TRBJ1-3; D unclear. Germline CDR1 reads DFQATT; CDR2 reads SNEGSKA (reference sequence). The length of the CDR3 is 13 residues. Trimming removed 4 bases from V and 3 bases from J, with 10 bases in between. The CDR3 nucleotides read TGCAGTGCTAACCCGACGGGTGGAAACACCATATATTTT. Its protein product is CSANPTGGNTIYF.

This chain connects TRBV7-2 to TRBJ2-7; D gene uncertain. There are 15 residues in the CDR3. Germline V gene lookup returns CDR1 SGHTA and CDR2 FQGNSA. V shed 0 bases and J shed 0 bases, with 9 bases lying between them. CDR3 region: CASSLAGQLSYEQYF. The DNA for the CDR3 is TGTGCCAGCAGCTTAGCTGGGCAGCTCTCCTACGAGCAGTACTTC.

There are many counts of this clonotype. The rearrangement joins TRBV18 to TRBJ2-5; possible D gene TRBD1, 6 bases. Trimming removed 6 bases from V and 2 bases from J, with 10 bases in between. Germline CDR1 reads KGHSH; CDR2 reads LQKENI. The CDR3 has 13 amino acids. Here the CDR3 reads CASSPDRQETQYF. The DNA for the CDR3 is TGTGCCAGCTCCCCCGACAGGCAAGAGACCCAGTACTTC. Full variable domain (outside the CDR3, taken from reference TRBV18 and TRBJ2-5): NAGVMQNPRHLVRRRGQEARLRCSPMKGHSHVYWYRQLPEEGLKFMVYLQKENIIDESGMPKERFSAEFPKEGPSILRIQQVVRGDSAAYFCASSPDRQETQYFGPGTRLLVL.

This clonotype was counted at least ten times. The chain links TRBV15 to TRBJ2-5; the match to TRBD2 covers 7 bases. CDR3 length equals 12 residues. The ends lost 5 bases at V and 7 bases at J; junction bases unmatched: 4. The germline V gene has CDR1 LNHNV and CDR2 YYDKDF (reference sequence). The chain's CDR3 is CATSREVGTQYF. DNA for the CDR3: TGTGCCACCAGCCGGGAGGTTGGGACCCAGTACTTC.

V and J are TRBV4-1 and TRBJ2-7, with a weak D call TRBD1 (6 bases). V was cut by 3 bases and J by 3 bases, with 21 bases left in between. CDR1 and CDR2 from the germline V gene are MGHRA and YSYEKL. CDR3 length: 17 amino acids. The chain's CDR3 is CASSHLQGKNKVYEQYF. The CDR3 DNA reads as TGCGCCAGCAGCCACCTTCAGGGGAAAAATAAGGTCTACGAGCAGTACTTC.